Below, one T cell receptor beta chain is given with its context. In the original workflow: Reference gene primer amplification yielded estimated nucleated cell counts. Clones were read by immunoSEQ multiplex PCR, and TCRdb kept only the in-frame ones, dropping some. V and J calls and clone size are given by that table; D and trimming were obtained from the DNA. The sample carries around 330,000 clones, 85% recorded once. This sample is part of a study of blood T cell repertoires in COVID-19. In the study overall: Collection of acute and convalescent COVID-19 samples took place in the United States, Italy and Spain. T cells, B-cell-depleted T cells, or PBMCs supplied cDNA or gDNA.

The CDR3 length is 15 residues. Allocation to cohorts depended on clinical history reported by the participants. The chain links TRBV21-1 to TRBJ1-4; the D call in the table, TRBD1, was not verified against the DNA. TRBV21-1 is listed as a pseudogene. Sequencing was carried out using PBMCs or T cells enriched from blood (not recorded which). The receptor was isolated from a woman aged 25-40 years who had been exposed to COVID-19. The CDR3 sequence is CASSKDPTGSGKLFF. In DNA, the CDR3 is TGTGCCAGCAGCAAAGATCCAACAGGGAGCGGAAAACTGTTTTTT.